A selection of T cell receptor beta chains follows, all from one sample in a study of blood T cell repertoires in COVID-19. The protocol was immunoSEQ multiplex PCR, while the TCRdb copy is restricted to in-frame clones and leaves out a portion. The table shows 70,000 or so clones, with 82% occurring only once. The sample consisted of peripheral blood. The origin of the receptors is a human donor in a cohort sampled during active COVID-19. Each CDR3 is given with its conserved first and last residue.

v_call	j_call	cdr3_aa
TRBV7-2	TRBJ1-5	CASSLGHRGQPQHF
TRBV6-5	TRBJ1-5	CASSQRDRSGQPQHF
TRBV29-1	TRBJ2-7	CSAGQGPPYEQYF
TRBV20-1	TRBJ2-7	CSASFAGLRGQYF
TRBV5-1	TRBJ1-1	CASSSGKIRTGSFGGTEAFF
TRBV6-5	TRBJ2-7	CASSVYEQYF
TRBV5-1	TRBJ1-2	CASSLDSYYGYTF
TRBV13	TRBJ1-1	CASSWRGSMNTEAFF
TRBV7-8	TRBJ2-7	CASSLYRGYEQYF
TRBV6-6	TRBJ2-7	CASSYSAGRSEQYF
TRBV5-5	TRBJ2-7	CASSLVDISYEQYF
TRBV25-1	TRBJ2-1	CASSTRTGQQFF
TRBV15	TRBJ1-1	CATSSWGQSTEAFF
TRBV23-1	TRBJ1-4	CASNRLRDRDVFF
TRBV6-1	TRBJ2-7	CASSDTGWTAGYEQYF
TRBV7-6	TRBJ2-7	CASSPGQGATYEQYF
TRBV4-1	TRBJ1-6	CASSQERNFPPLHF
TRBV30	TRBJ1-6	CAWGVGPYNSPLHF
TRBV6-1	TRBJ2-3	CASSEVPDTAVDTQYF
TRBV6-2/TRBV6-3	TRBJ2-7	CASSYVLPSYEQYF
TRBV5-1	TRBJ2-7	CASSTLAGGVQPYEQYF
TRBV5-1	TRBJ2-4	CASSLGLLGGIQYF
TRBV7-8	TRBJ2-1	CASSLALGGGRSYNEQFF
TRBV5-4	TRBJ2-7	CASSRDSLYEQYF
TRBV5-1	TRBJ1-1	CASSPQGYRNTEAFF
TRBV5-1	TRBJ2-7	CASSLLGGEQYF
TRBV5-1	TRBJ1-1	CASSLDSVGLNTEAFF
TRBV18	TRBJ1-2	CASSPSGNYGYTF
TRBV2	TRBJ2-7	CASSASRAGDPPYEQYF
TRBV10-3	TRBJ2-2	CAISGSSTDYTGELFF
TRBV10-1	TRBJ2-7	CASSAGLSYEQYF
TRBV7-2	TRBJ2-7	CASSVSGGASYEQYF
TRBV4-3	TRBJ1-5	CASSATSNQPQHF
TRBV29-1	TRBJ2-7	CSVEGQSSYEQYF
TRBV11-2	TRBJ1-6	CASSLAGGAGAAHHF
TRBV5-1	TRBJ2-7	CASSPNTGGHYEQYF
TRBV12-3/TRBV12-4	TRBJ2-7	CASSLVSGEQYF
TRBV5-1	TRBJ2-7	CASSARTPGNSYEQYF
TRBV6-5	TRBJ2-5	CASSSLGETQYF
TRBV2	TRBJ1-5	CASTYRKMGQPQHF
TRBV11-2	TRBJ2-1	CASSLVRYNEQFF
TRBV5-6	TRBJ1-5	CASSLMSGEGQPQHF
TRBV18	TRBJ1-1	CASSESMNTEAFF
TRBV3-1/TRBV3-2	TRBJ2-7	CASSQGDRVYF
TRBV2	TRBJ1-4	CASSDFFFGGTARGKLFF
TRBV4-1	TRBJ2-2	CASSREALAAGELFF
TRBV3-1/TRBV3-2	TRBJ1-1	CASRSIGQGQSTEAFF
TRBV12-3/TRBV12-4	TRBJ2-1	CASSFDRDNEQFF
TRBV7-2	TRBJ1-3	CASSPRGGSGNTIYF
TRBV5-8	TRBJ1-2	CASSLPGGRRYGYTF
TRBV11-2	TRBJ1-1	CASRLRTGQNTEAFF
TRBV7-2	TRBJ1-2	CASSPGTGGLYGYTF
TRBV5-1	TRBJ1-5	CASSLDPGQPQHF
TRBV7-3	TRBJ2-7	CASSSTGGEQYF
TRBV5-1	TRBJ1-2	CASSSGGANGYTF
TRBV4-3	TRBJ2-2	CASSQERQAILNTGELFF
TRBV11-2	TRBJ1-1	CASSSSGGGVEAFF
TRBV19	TRBJ2-7	CASSATTGYEQYF